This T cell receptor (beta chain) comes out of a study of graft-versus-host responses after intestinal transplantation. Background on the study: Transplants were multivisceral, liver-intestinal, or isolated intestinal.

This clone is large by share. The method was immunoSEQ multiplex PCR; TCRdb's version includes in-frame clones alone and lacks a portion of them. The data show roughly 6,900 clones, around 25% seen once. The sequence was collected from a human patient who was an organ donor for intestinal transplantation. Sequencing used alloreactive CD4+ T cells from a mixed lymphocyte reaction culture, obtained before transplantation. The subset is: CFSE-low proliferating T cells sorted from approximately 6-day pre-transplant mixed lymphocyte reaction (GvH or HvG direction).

In nucleotides, the CDR3 is TGTGCCAGCAGCTTGCCTTGGGTGCGGCAGTACTTC. It codes for CASSLPWVRQYF. The V gene is TRBV5-5, the J gene TRBJ2-7; D unclear. CDR1 and CDR2 from the germline V gene are SGHKS and YYEKEE (reference sequence). The CDR3 sequence is 12 residues long. Trimming shortened V by 1 base and J by 9 bases, and 11 bases separated the two germline ends.